Many counts were recorded for the clone carrying this T cell receptor beta chain. Its specificity is not known. This specimen comes from a study of neurological immune-mediated disorders. Overall study: Within the group of around 35 multiple sclerosis patients, around 31 were relapsing-remitting, while 3 were secondary progressive. Overall study results and limits: The repertoires of 18 of 34 multiple sclerosis patients fell into one related-CDR3 cluster (a possible signature) under phylogenetic grouping.

The making of cDNA relied on 5'RACE with 10-nucleotide random UMIs. Using its own MiXCR run on the 5' RACE reads, TCRdb lists one record per CDR3 protein. In the table there are 69,000 or so distinct CDR3 sequences, 4.5% to 6% of which are singletons. Unsorted libraries were generated from 2 million PBMCs held at -80 degrees C. V lost 0 bases and J lost 2, with 7 bases in between. The V gene's germline CDR1 is SGHRS and CDR2 YFSETQ. The CDR3 has 14 amino acids. The receptor comes from a woman in her seventies with multiple sclerosis. The chain is built from TRBV5-1 and TRBJ2-3; D not resolved. Sequenced: PBMCs. The CDR3 loop is CASSLGTVTDTQYF. The CDR3 region has the DNA TGCGCCAGCAGCTTGGGAACGGTCACAGATACGCAGTATTTT. Using reference TRBV5-1 and TRBJ2-3 for the parts outside the CDR3, the full variable domain is KAGVTQTPRYLIKTRGQQVTLSCSPISGHRSVSWYQQTPGQGLQFLFEYFSETQRNKGNFPGRFSGRQFSNSRSEMNVSTLELGDSALYLCASSLGTVTDTQYFGPGTRLTVL.